Listed below are T cell receptor beta chains from one sample, sequenced in a study of blood T cell repertoires in COVID-19. TCRdb's copy holds only in-frame clones and misses some; the assay was immunoSEQ multiplex PCR. The data show a few hundred thousand clones, with 70% to 90% seen just once and 6.6% held by the top ten. Sequenced material: PBMCs or T cells enriched from blood (not recorded which). Receptor source: a woman aged 45 to 65 who had been exposed to COVID-19. Both conserved end residues are part of each CDR3. D genes are given only for firm matches. Expanded clones are given a class, and other clones once, few, many or no size at all.

clone_size j_call v_call d_call cdr3_aa cdr3_nt
. TRBJ2-1 TRBV5-1 TRBD2 CASTETSGGYNEQFF TGCGCCAGCACGGAGACTAGCGGGGGCTACAATGAGCAGTTCTTC
. TRBJ1-4 TRBV9 . CASSVAGATNEKLFF TGTGCCAGCAGCGTAGCAGGGGCTACTAATGAAAAACTGTTTTTT
. TRBJ1-3 TRBV19 TRBD1 CASSLGQSSGNTIYF TGTGCCAGTAGTCTGGGACAGAGCTCTGGAAACACCATATATTTT
once TRBJ1-5 TRBV12-3/TRBV12-4 . CASNGTYNQPQHF TGTGCCAGCAACGGGACTTACAATCAGCCCCAGCATTTT
. TRBJ2-7 TRBV24-1 . CATSRSAGYEQYF TGTGCCACCAGTAGGAGCGCGGGGTACGAGCAGTACTTC
once TRBJ1-1 TRBV6-6 . CASSYMGRKNTEAFF TGTGCCAGCAGTTACATGGGGAGGAAGAACACTGAAGCTTTCTTT
. TRBJ2-7 TRBV10-2 TRBD1 CASSEFRDRSSYEQYF TGCGCCAGCAGTGAGTTCCGGGACAGAAGCTCCTACGAGCAGTACTTC
. TRBJ2-3 TRBV6-4 TRBD2 CATPCGNGGGDTQYF TGTGCCACCCCCTGCGGAAACGGGGGGGGAGATACGCAGTATTTT
. TRBJ1-1 TRBV25-1 . CASSRGGNTEAFF TGTGCCAGCAGTCGAGGGGGGAACACTGAAGCTTTCTTT
once TRBJ1-1 TRBV5-1 . CASSASGGTEAFF TGCGCCAGCAGCGCCTCTGGAGGCACCGAAGCTTTCTTT
once TRBJ2-3 TRBV6-5 TRBD1 CATSRDRGRDTQYF TGTGCCACTAGCCGGGACAGGGGACGAGATACGCAGTATTTT
. TRBJ2-7 TRBV20-1 . CSAIRSYEQYF TGCAGTGCGATCAGGTCCTACGAGCAGTACTTC
. TRBJ1-1 TRBV7-8 . CASSASMNTEAFF TGTGCCAGCAGCGCATCTATGAACACTGAAGCTTTCTTT
. TRBJ2-2 TRBV4-3 . CASSQDQPAGSGELFF TGCGCCAGCAGCCAAGACCAGCCCGCGGGCTCTGGGGAGCTGTTTTTT
. TRBJ2-3 TRBV18 TRBD2 CASSPSGGATVSGDTQYF TGTGCCAGCTCACCGAGCGGGGGGGCCACAGTCTCGGGAGATACGCAGTATTTT
. TRBJ1-1 TRBV5-1 . CASSSGRGYTEAFF TGCGCCAGCAGCTCAGGTCGAGGGTACACTGAAGCTTTCTTT
. TRBJ1-6 TRBV6-2/TRBV6-3 TRBD1 CASSYGGQGGSPLHF TGTGCCAGCAGTTACGGTGGACAGGGAGGTTCACCCCTCCACTTT
. TRBJ1-1 TRBV15 . CATSSPRTSGTEAFF TGTGCCACCAGCTCCCCAAGGACGAGCGGCACTGAAGCTTTCTTT
many TRBJ1-1 TRBV2 TRBD1 CASRRQGLTEAFF TGTGCCAGCAGGCGACAGGGGCTCACTGAAGCTTTCTTT
. TRBJ1-1 TRBV6-5 . CANPHRGAGEAFF TGTGCCAACCCCCATCGGGGGGCCGGTGAAGCTTTCTTT
. TRBJ1-5 TRBV19 TRBD1 CASEQGWSNQPQHF TGTGCCAGTGAACAGGGGTGGAGCAATCAGCCCCAGCATTTT
. TRBJ1-1 TRBV18 TRBD1 CASSPSGQGAEAFF TGTGCCAGCTCACCGTCGGGGCAGGGGGCTGAAGCTTTCTTT